The 17 T cell receptor beta chains below come from one sample, sequenced in a study of identical twins. In TCRdb, the 5' RACE reads were re-called with MiXCR into one record per CDR3 protein. In the table there are hundreds of thousands of distinct CDR3 sequences, roughly 7.1% of which are singletons. This sample was also put to use in a study of yellow fever vaccine responses in identical twins.

What was sequenced was PBMCs. These TCRs come from a woman between 18 and 29 years old in good health.

The J gene is TRBJ2-1, the V gene TRBV6-1; D is ambiguous. Trimming removed 6 bases at V and 4 bases at J, with 10 bases between. The CDR3 spans 13 residues. Germline lookup yields CDR1 MNHNS and CDR2 SASEGT. In DNA, the CDR3 is TGTGCCAGCAGGGTCGCTAAGTACAATGAGCAGTTCTTC. This gives the protein CASRVAKYNEQFF.

This chain's CDR3 is CAIRDSYSPLHF. The CDR3 DNA is TGTGCCATCAGGGACAGCTATTCACCCCTCCACTTT. The chain carries TRBV10-3 and TRBJ1-6; D might be TRBD1 (6 bases). V lost 6 bases to trimming and J lost 8 bases, with 8 bases between them. CDR3 length: 12 amino acids. Germline V CDR1 and CDR2: ENHRY, SYGVKD.

This clonotype appeared a few times. The chain is built from TRBV20-1 and TRBJ2-5; D unresolved. V was shortened by 7 bases and J by 4 bases, with 16 bases between the two germline ends. The CDR3 is 13 residues long. Germline CDR1 reads DFQATT; CDR2 reads SNEGSKA (reference sequence). CDR3 sequence: CSESDVRSETQYF. DNA of the CDR3: TGCAGTGAGTCTGACGTACGTTCAGAGACCCAGTACTTC.

The chain joins TRBV7-2 to TRBJ2-2; either TRBD1 or TRBD2 may supply D (5 bases each). This CDR3 spans 15 amino acids. The germline V gene has CDR1 SGHTA and CDR2 FQGNSA. The ends were cut back, 4 bases at V and 2 bases at J, with 11 bases in the middle. CDR3 amino acids: CASSSRGYNTGELFF. DNA for the CDR3: TGTGCCAGCAGCTCCCGGGGCTATAACACCGGGGAGCTGTTTTTT.

This chain joins TRBV20-1 and TRBJ2-7, with D hard to call. The V end lost 4 bases, the J end lost 9 bases, and 13 bases lay between the germline ends. There are 11 residues in the CDR3. CDR1 and CDR2 from the germline V gene are DFQATT and SNEGSKA (reference sequence). The CDR3 DNA is TGCAGTGCTACCGACCGCCACGGGCAGTACTTC. Translating gives CSATDRHGQYF.

The V gene is TRBV28, the J gene TRBJ2-5, with D perhaps TRBD1 (6 bases). Trimming shortened V by 3 bases and J by 2 bases, and 16 bases separated the two germline ends. The CDR3 is 16 residues long. Germline CDR1 reads MDHEN; CDR2 reads SYDVKM. The CDR3 nucleotides are TGTGCCAGCAGTTTCCTCGGCAGGGGAACACAAGAGACCCAGTACTTC. It codes for CASSFLGRGTQETQYF. Using reference TRBV28 and TRBJ2-5 for the parts outside the CDR3, the full variable domain is DVKVTQSSRYLVKRTGEKVFLECVQDMDHENMFWYRQDPGLGLRLIYFSYDVKMKEKGDIPEGYSVSREKKERFSLILESASTNQTSMYLCASSFLGRGTQETQYFGPGTRLLVL.

This clonotype was seen only a few times. The V and J genes are TRBV3-1 and TRBJ2-7; TRBD1 matches 12 bases. This CDR3 is built from 15 residues. V shed 5 bases and J 6 bases; nucleotides not matched to a gene: 8. Germline CDR1 is LGHDT and CDR2 is YNNKEL (reference sequence). The CDR3 DNA reads TGTGCCAGCAGCTATCGGGACAGGGGGCGCGGCGAGCAGTACTTC. Translated: CASSYRDRGRGEQYF.

V gene TRBV13 combines with J gene TRBJ1-4; D not certain. The CDR3 is made up of 14 amino acids. V lost 2 bases and J 7 bases, leaving 11 bases between the germline ends. Germline assignment: CDR1 PRHDT and CDR2 FYEKMQ (reference sequence). DNA of the CDR3: TGTGCCAGCAGCTTATTTACGGAGAGTGAAAAACTGTTTTTT. It specifies CASSLFTESEKLFF. The full variable domain, its missing parts supplied by reference TRBV13 and TRBJ1-4, is AAGVIQSPRHLIKEKRETATLKCYPIPRHDTVYWYQQGPGQDPQFLISFYEKMQSDKGSIPDRFSAQQFSDYHSELNMSSLELGDSALYFCASSLFTESEKLFFGSGTQLSVL.

The table lists this clonotype with many counts. J is TRBJ2-7 and V is TRBV4-1, with no clear D. V was cut by 1 base and J by 8 bases, with 9 bases left in between. From germline, CDR1 is MGHRA and CDR2 YSYEKL. CDR3 length: 12 amino acids. The CDR3 here is CASSQGSMKQYF. In DNA, the CDR3 is TGCGCCAGCAGCCAAGGCTCGATGAAGCAGTACTTC.

This clonotype was observed a few times. The chain is built from TRBV5-5 and TRBJ2-5; no clear D. CDR1 SGHKS and CDR2 YYEKEE come from the germline V gene (reference sequence). Deletions cut 0 bases from V and 1 base from J, with 13 bases between. The CDR3 is 16 residues long. CDR3 sequence: CASSLEYYLIQETQYF. The CDR3 DNA sequence: TGTGCCAGCAGCTTGGAGTACTACTTGATCCAAGAGACCCAGTACTTC. The entire variable domain, with the rest obtained from reference TRBV5-5 and TRBJ2-5, is as follows: DAGVTQSPTHLIKTRGQQVTLRCSPISGHKSVSWYQQVLGQGPQFIFQYYEKEERGRGNFPDRFSARQFPNYSSELNVNALLLGDSALYLCASSLEYYLIQETQYFGPGTRLLVL.

The chain couples TRBV4-1 to TRBJ2-3, with a possible D match to TRBD1 (6 bases). The CDR3 consists of 16 residues. V gave up 4 bases and J gave up 0 bases, with 14 bases separating them. Germline-derived CDR1 and CDR2 are MGHRA and YSYEKL. The CDR3 region has the DNA TGCGCCAGCAGCCTCCTACAGGGATCTAGCACAGATACGCAGTATTTT. Translated: CASSLLQGSSTDTQYF.

CDR3 bases: TGTGCCAGCAGCCAACGCCGAGGAACTGAAGCTTTCTTT. Encoded protein: CASSQRRGTEAFF. This rearrangement joins TRBV4-2 to TRBJ1-1; D call uncertain. Deletions cut 2 bases from V and 5 bases from J, with 9 bases between. The germline gives CDR1 LGHNA, CDR2 YNFKEQ. This CDR3 comprises 13 residues.

CDR3 bases: TGTGCCAGCAGTTACTTGGCCGGCGGGGCTTTCTTT. It yields the protein CASSYLAGGAFF. The J gene is TRBJ1-1, the V gene TRBV6-6; D is undetermined. CDR1 and CDR2 (germline): MNHNY, SVGAGI (reference sequence). V was pared by 1 base and J by 11 bases, with 11 bases between. This CDR3 contains 12 residues.

This clonotype was counted at least ten times. This chain uses TRBV14 with TRBJ2-7; D could derive from TRBD1 or TRBD2 (5 bases each). Trimming removed 4 bases at V and 5 bases at J, with 15 bases between. Germline-derived CDR1 and CDR2 are SGHDN and FVKESK. The CDR3 contains 14 residues. CDR3 region: CASSRSGTADEQYF. The CDR3 DNA is TGTGCCAGCAGCCGTTCCGGGACGGCGGACGAGCAGTACTTC.

Note on this clonotype: An end of the junction differs from the germline gene, which may be a read error. The chain is built from TRBV6-1 and TRBJ2-2; 7 nucleotides line up with TRBD1. The length of the CDR3 is 16 residues. CDR1 is MNHNS and CDR2 is SASEGT in the germline V gene. CDR3 nucleotides: TGTGCCGGCAGAAATTCCGGGCAGGGGGTGACCGGGGAGCTGTTTTTT. Protein sequence: CAGRNSGQGVTGELFF.

The chain employs TRBV27 and TRBJ2-7; 9 positions match TRBD1. CDR1 is MNHEY and CDR2 is SMNVEV in the germline V gene (reference sequence). V was clipped by 6 bases and J by 1 base; unmatched bases: 1. CDR3 length equals 13 residues. The chain's CDR3 is CASRDRGSYEQYF. In DNA form, the CDR3 reads TGTGCCAGCAGGGACAGGGGATCCTACGAGCAGTACTTC.

This clonotype was seen more than once but under ten times. The chain is built from TRBV6-5 and TRBJ2-1; D unresolved. The CDR3 runs to 16 residues. The germline gives CDR1 MNHEY, CDR2 SVGAGI. V was clipped by 3 bases and J by 3 bases, with 15 bases between them. In nucleotides, the CDR3 is TGTGCCAGCAGTTATTCGGCGCAATGGGGCTACAATGAGCAGTTCTTC. It yields the protein CASSYSAQWGYNEQFF.